The clone carrying this T cell receptor beta chain was counted only a few times. Its target is not known. Trimming cost V 0 bases and J 1 base, with 12 bases left between them. From germline, CDR1 is MNHEY and CDR2 SVGAGI. The CDR3 spans 17 residues. This record belongs to a study of T-cell reconstitution after alpha-beta-depleted transplantation in children. Using unique molecular identifiers, the investigators prepared the TCRbeta library. TCRdb reprocessed the PCR reads via MiXCR and lists one record per CDR3 protein. This table holds about 7,900 distinct CDR3 sequences, about 30% found once. Study-wide results and limits: Expanded graft clones numbering several hundred reportedly gave rise to alpha-beta T cells about two months after transplant.

The TCR sequence derives from a boy in the first two years of life who had a stem cell transplant for SCID, so the T cells may come from the graft donor. V gene TRBV6-5 combines with J gene TRBJ2-2; D might be TRBD1 (6 bases). The sample consisted of peripheral blood, taken 60 days after TCRalphabeta/CD19-depleted stem cell transplant. CDR3 region: CASSYSGRGWNTGELFF. The CDR3 DNA sequence: TGTGCCAGCAGTTACTCGGGCAGGGGATGGAACACCGGGGAGCTGTTTTTT.